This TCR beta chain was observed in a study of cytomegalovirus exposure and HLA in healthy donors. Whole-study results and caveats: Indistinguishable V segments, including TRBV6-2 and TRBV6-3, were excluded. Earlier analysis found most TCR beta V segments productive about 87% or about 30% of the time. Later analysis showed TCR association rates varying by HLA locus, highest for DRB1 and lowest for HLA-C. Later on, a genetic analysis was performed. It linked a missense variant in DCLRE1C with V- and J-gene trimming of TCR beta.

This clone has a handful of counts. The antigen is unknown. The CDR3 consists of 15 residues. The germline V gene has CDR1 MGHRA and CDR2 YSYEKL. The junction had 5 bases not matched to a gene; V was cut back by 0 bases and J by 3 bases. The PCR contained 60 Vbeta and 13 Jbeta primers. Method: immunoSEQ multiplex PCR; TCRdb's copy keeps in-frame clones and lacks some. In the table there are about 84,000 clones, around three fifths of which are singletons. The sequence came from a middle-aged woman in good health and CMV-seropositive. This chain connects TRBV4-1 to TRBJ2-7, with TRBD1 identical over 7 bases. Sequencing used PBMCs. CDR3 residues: CASSQDPDRLYEQYF. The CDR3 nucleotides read TGCGCCAGCAGCCAAGATCCGGACAGGCTCTACGAGCAGTACTTC.